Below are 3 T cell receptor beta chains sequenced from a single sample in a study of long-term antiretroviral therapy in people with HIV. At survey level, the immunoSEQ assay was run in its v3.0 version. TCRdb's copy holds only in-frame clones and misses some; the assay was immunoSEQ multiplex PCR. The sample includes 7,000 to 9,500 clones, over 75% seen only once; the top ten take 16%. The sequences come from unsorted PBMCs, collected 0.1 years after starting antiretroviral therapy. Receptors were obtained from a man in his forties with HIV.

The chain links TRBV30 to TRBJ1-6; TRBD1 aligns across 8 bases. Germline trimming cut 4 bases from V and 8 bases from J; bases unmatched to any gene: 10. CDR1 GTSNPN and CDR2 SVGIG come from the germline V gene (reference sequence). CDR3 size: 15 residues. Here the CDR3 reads CAWTDREARYSPLHF. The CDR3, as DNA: TGTGCCTGGACGGACAGGGAAGCGAGGTATTCACCCCTCCACTTT.

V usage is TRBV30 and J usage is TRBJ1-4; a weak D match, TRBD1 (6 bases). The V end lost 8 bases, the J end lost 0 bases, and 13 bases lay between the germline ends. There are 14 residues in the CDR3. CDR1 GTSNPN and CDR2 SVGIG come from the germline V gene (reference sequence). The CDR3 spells CAGGTPATNEKLFF. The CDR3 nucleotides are TGTGCCGGTGGGACACCTGCAACTAATGAAAAACTGTTTTTT.

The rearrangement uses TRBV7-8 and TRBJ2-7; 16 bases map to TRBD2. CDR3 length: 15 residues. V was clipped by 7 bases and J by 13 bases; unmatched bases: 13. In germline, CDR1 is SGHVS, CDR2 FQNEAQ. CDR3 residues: CASNIGTSGGEEGYF. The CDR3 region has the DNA TGTGCCAGCAACATCGGGACTAGCGGGGGGGAGGAGGGCTACTTC.